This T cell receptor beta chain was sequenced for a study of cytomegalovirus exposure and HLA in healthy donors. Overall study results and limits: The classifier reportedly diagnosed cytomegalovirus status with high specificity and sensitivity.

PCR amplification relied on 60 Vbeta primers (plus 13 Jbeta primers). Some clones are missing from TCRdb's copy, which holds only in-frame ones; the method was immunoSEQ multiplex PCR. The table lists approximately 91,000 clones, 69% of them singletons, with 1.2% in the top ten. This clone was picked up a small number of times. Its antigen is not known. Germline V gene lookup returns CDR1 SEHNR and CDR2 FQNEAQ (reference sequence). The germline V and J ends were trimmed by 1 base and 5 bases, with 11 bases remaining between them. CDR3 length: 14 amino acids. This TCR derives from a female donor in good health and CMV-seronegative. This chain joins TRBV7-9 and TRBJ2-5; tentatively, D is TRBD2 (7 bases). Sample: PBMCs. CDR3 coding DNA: TGTGCCAGCAGCTTAGGGGGGGGCGCGGAGACCCAGTACTTC. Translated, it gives CASSLGGGAETQYF.